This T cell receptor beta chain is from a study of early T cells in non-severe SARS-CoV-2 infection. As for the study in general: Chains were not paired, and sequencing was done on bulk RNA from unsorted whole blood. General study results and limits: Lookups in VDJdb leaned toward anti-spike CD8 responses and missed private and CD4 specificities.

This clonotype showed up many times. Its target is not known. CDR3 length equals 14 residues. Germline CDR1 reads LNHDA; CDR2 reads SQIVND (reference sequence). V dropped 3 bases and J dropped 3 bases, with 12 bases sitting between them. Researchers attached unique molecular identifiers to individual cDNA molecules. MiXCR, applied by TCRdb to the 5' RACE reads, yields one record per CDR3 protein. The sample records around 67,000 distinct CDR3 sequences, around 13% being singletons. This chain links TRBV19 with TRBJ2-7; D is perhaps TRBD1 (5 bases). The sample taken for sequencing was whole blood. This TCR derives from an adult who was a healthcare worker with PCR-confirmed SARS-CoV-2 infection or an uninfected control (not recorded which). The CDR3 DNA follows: TGTGCCAGTAGTATTGAACAGGAGAGCTACGAGCAGTACTTC. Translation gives CASSIEQESYEQYF.